The 2 T cell receptor beta chains presented below share a single source sample, sequenced in a study of identical twins. TCRdb re-called the 5' RACE reads through MiXCR, storing one row per CDR3 protein. The data hold about 390,000 distinct CDR3 sequences, with 9% to 10% observed a single time. Specimen: naive T cells sorted from blood. These receptors all come from a woman between 45 and 60 years old in good health.

CDR3 residues: CASSSMVAGSGTDTQYF. As DNA, the CDR3 is TGTGCCAGCAGCTCGATGGTAGCGGGAAGTGGCACAGATACGCAGTATTTT. The rearrangement links TRBV7-9 to TRBJ2-3; 8 bases are shared with TRBD2. Germline loops: CDR1 SEHNR, CDR2 FQNEAQ (reference sequence). The ends lost 4 bases at V and 1 base at J; junction bases unmatched: 10. CDR3 length: 17 amino acids.

This clonotype was seen only a few times. The V and J genes are TRBV7-8 and TRBJ2-7, with unresolved D. This CDR3 comprises 14 residues. V shed 6 bases and J shed 2 bases, with 14 bases lying between them. Per germline, CDR1 SGHVS and CDR2 FQNEAQ. This CDR3 reads CASRPRTGAYEQYF. The CDR3 region has the DNA TGTGCCAGCAGGCCGCGGACGGGCGCCTACGAGCAGTACTTC. Full variable domain (remainder filled in from reference TRBV7-8 and TRBJ2-7): GAGVSQSPRYKVAKRGQDVALRCDPISGHVSLFWYQQALGQGPEFLTYFQNEAQLDKSGLPSDRFFAERPEGSVSTLKIQRTQQEDSAVYLCASRPRTGAYEQYFGPGTRLTVT.